This is a list of T cell receptor beta chains from one sample in a study of blood T cells in healthy people across ages. MiXCR, run by TCRdb on the 5' RACE reads, gives a single entry per CDR3 protein. The repertoire holds around 670,000 distinct CDR3 sequences, with about 30% as singletons. The sample comprised blood. All receptors derive from an elderly woman in good health. Both conserved end residues are part of each CDR3. The D gene is left open where the match is weak. A row's size may be missing; if present it is once, few, many or a size class.

j_call	d_call	v_call	clone_size	cdr3_nt	cdr3_aa
TRBJ2-1	TRBD2	TRBV7-9	-	TGTGCCAGCAGCCAGGGGACTAGCGACTACAATGAGCAGTTCTTC	CASSQGTSDYNEQFF
TRBJ2-4	-	TRBV29-1	-	TGCAGCGTTGAAGTAGGAGGGACCAAAAACATTCAGTACTTC	CSVEVGGTKNIQYF
TRBJ1-2	TRBD1	TRBV12-3/TRBV12-4	many	TGTGCCAGCAGTTCCGGACAGGACTATGGCTACACCTTC	CASSSGQDYGYTF
TRBJ2-4	-	TRBV20-1	few	TGCAGTGCTAGAACACGGGACCTAGCCAAAAACATTCAGTACTTC	CSARTRDLAKNIQYF
TRBJ1-1	-	TRBV4-2	-	TGTGTCAGCAGCCAAGAAGGAGGCACTGAAGCTTTCTTT	CVSSQEGGTEAFF
TRBJ2-5	-	TRBV20-1	-	TGCAGTGCCGTCGGGGTGGGGACGGAGACCCAGTACTTC	CSAVGVGTETQYF
TRBJ2-5	-	TRBV5-4	-	TGTGCCAGCAGCCCCAACAGGGAACAAGAGACCCAGTACTTC	CASSPNREQETQYF
TRBJ2-1	TRBD1	TRBV7-8	few	TGTGCCAGCAGCCCCCGGGACAGGGGTTTCTCCTACAATGAGCAGTTCTTC	CASSPRDRGFSYNEQFF
TRBJ1-5	TRBD1	TRBV15	many	TGTGCCACCAGCAGACAGGGGGCTTCCGATCAGCCCCAGCATTTT	CATSRQGASDQPQHF
TRBJ2-2	-	TRBV12-3/TRBV12-4	-	TGTGCCAGCAGTCCCGAGTGGCGGCCGGGCGGGGAGCTGTTTTTT	CASSPEWRPGGELFF
TRBJ1-5	-	TRBV12-3/TRBV12-4	-	TGTGCCAGCAGTTTAGCGAGGGGGGGAGGACAGCCCCAGCATTTT	CASSLARGGGQPQHF
TRBJ2-5	TRBD2	TRBV25-1	many	TGTGCCAGTACCGGGACTACTAAAGAGACCCAGTACTTC	CASTGTTKETQYF
TRBJ2-1	-	TRBV14	few	TGTGCCAGCAGCCAATCGGACAACAATGAGCAGTTCTTC	CASSQSDNNEQFF
TRBJ2-3	-	TRBV9	many	TGTGCCAGCAGCGTAGCTTCAAGCCCCGATACGCAGTATTTT	CASSVASSPDTQYF
TRBJ2-7	-	TRBV20-1	-	TGCAGTGTCAGCCATCCAGGTCGCTCCTACAATGAGCAGTACTTC	CSVSHPGRSYNEQYF
TRBJ1-5	-	TRBV27	once	TGTGCCAACAGTTTATTTAAAGGGGACGAGTGGAGCAATCAGCCCCAGCATTTT	CANSLFKGDEWSNQPQHF
TRBJ2-7	-	TRBV6-1	many	TGTGCCAGCAGTGAAGCGCGATACGAGCAGTACTTC	CASSEARYEQYF
TRBJ2-7	-	TRBV4-3	-	TGCGCCAGCAGCCAAGAAGCGCCTTCGGCCTACGAGCAGTACTTC	CASSQEAPSAYEQYF
TRBJ2-1	-	TRBV9	many	TGTGCCAGCAGCGTAGAACGGCGGAATGAGCAGTTCTTC	CASSVERRNEQFF
TRBJ1-4	-	TRBV4-2	-	TGTGCCAGCAGCCAATCCGCCCGCCCGGAGCTTAATGAAAAACTGTTTTTT	CASSQSARPELNEKLFF
TRBJ1-5	-	TRBV2	-	TGTGCCAGCAGTGATAGGGGGAGGAATCAGCCCCAGCATTTT	CASSDRGRNQPQHF
TRBJ1-4	TRBD1	TRBV5-1	few	TGCGCCAGCAGCTTGAGCAGGGGGCTGATGGAAAAACTGTTTTTT	CASSLSRGLMEKLFF
TRBJ2-7	-	TRBV20-1	-	TGCAGTGCTAGGACCCTCGGGGCGGCTCTCGAGGTCCAGTACTTC	CSARTLGAALEVQYF
TRBJ1-2	-	TRBV27	many	TGTGCCAGCAGTTTACAGATCGGCTATGGCTACACCTTC	CASSLQIGYGYTF
TRBJ1-6	TRBD1	TRBV5-1	-	TGCGCCAGCAGCCAAGGGACAGGGGGCTTCGCGAATAGAGATTCACCCCTCCACTTT	CASSQGTGGFANRDSPLHF
TRBJ1-5	TRBD1	TRBV12-3/TRBV12-4	-	TGTGCCAGCAGTTCGGGACAGGGGGCTGATCAGCCCCAGCATTTT	CASSSGQGADQPQHF
TRBJ2-7	-	TRBV6-6	many	TGTGCCAGCACCCCCTGGGTACCGTCCTACGAGCAGTACTTC	CASTPWVPSYEQYF
TRBJ1-1	TRBD1	TRBV4-1	-	TGCGCCAGCAGCCAAGTACAGGGGCCGTTGAACACTGAAGCTTTCTTT	CASSQVQGPLNTEAFF
TRBJ2-1	-	TRBV30	-	TGTGCCTGGAGTCCCCCCCCAGGCAGGCAATTCTTC	CAWSPPPGRQFF
TRBJ1-2	-	TRBV11-3	-	TGTGCCATTAAGGAGGGATGGGGCTACACCTTC	CAIKEGWGYTF
TRBJ2-3	TRBD1	TRBV7-2	many	TGTGCCAGCAGCTTGTGGCAGGGGGAGCAGTATTTT	CASSLWQGEQYF
TRBJ2-3	TRBD2	TRBV7-9	-	TGTGCCAGCAGCTTAGGCATCGGAGCGGGGGGAGCCACAGATGCGCAGTATTTT	CASSLGIGAGGATDAQYF
TRBJ2-1	TRBD2	TRBV20-1	many	TGCAGTGCCGAGGGCCTAGCGGGGTCCTACAATGAGCAGTTCTTC	CSAEGLAGSYNEQFF
TRBJ2-2	-	TRBV28	few	TGTGCCAGCACCCTAGGGGCCGGGGAGCTGTTTTTT	CASTLGAGELFF
TRBJ2-3	TRBD2	TRBV28	-	TGTGCCAGCAGCCGTGGGCGAGCGGGGGGTACAGATACGCAGTATTTT	CASSRGRAGGTDTQYF
TRBJ1-1	-	TRBV7-2	-	TGTGCCAGCAGCTTGGGACACCAAGGGAACACTGAAGCTTTCTTT	CASSLGHQGNTEAFF
TRBJ2-5	TRBD1	TRBV9	many	TGTGCCAGCAGTGATTTACAGGGGGGCAGTGCAGAGACCCAGTACTTC	CASSDLQGGSAETQYF
TRBJ2-3	-	TRBV9	many	TGTGCCAGCAGCGTAGCGGGGCGCACAGATACGCAGTATTTT	CASSVAGRTDTQYF
TRBJ2-2	TRBD2	TRBV7-2	few	TGTGCCAGCAGCTTCCGCGGGGGGGCGGTCACCGGGGAGCTGTTTTTT	CASSFRGGAVTGELFF
TRBJ2-7	TRBD2	TRBV4-1	-	TGTGCCAGCAGCTTCCGGGGGGGTATTTACGAGCAGTACTTC	CASSFRGGIYEQYF
TRBJ1-6	-	TRBV7-8	-	TGTGCCAGCAGCTCATGGGGGTTAGATAGTTCACCCCTCCACTTT	CASSSWGLDSSPLHF
TRBJ2-3	TRBD2	TRBV6-5	many	TGTGCCAGCAGTTACGACTCTAGCGGGGCTCAAGATACGCAGTATTTT	CASSYDSSGAQDTQYF
TRBJ2-1	-	TRBV2	few	TGTGCCAGCAGTGTGGTCGGGGAGGAGTTCTTC	CASSVVGEEFF
TRBJ1-5	TRBD1	TRBV15	-	TGTGCCACCGGACAGGGGATCAATCAGCCCCAGCATTTT	CATGQGINQPQHF
TRBJ1-5	-	TRBV20-1	few	TGCAGTGCTAGGGGGATGGGGGCTGGCAATCAGCCCCAGCATTTT	CSARGMGAGNQPQHF
TRBJ1-2	-	TRBV5-1	-	TGCGCCAGCAGCTGGGGGATCCGGGAGGATGGCTACACCTTC	CASSWGIREDGYTF
TRBJ1-5	TRBD1	TRBV20-1	many	TGCAGTGTTTTTACAGGGGATAGCAATCAGCCCCAGCATTTT	CSVFTGDSNQPQHF
TRBJ1-1	-	TRBV20-1	few	TGCAGTGCTGGGGACGCTCGGGGCACTGAAGCTTTCTTT	CSAGDARGTEAFF
TRBJ2-1	-	TRBV5-1	many	TGCGCCAGCAGCTTGGACCTAACAGGGTCCCACAATGAGCAGTTCTTC	CASSLDLTGSHNEQFF